The sequence of this T cell receptor beta chain was determined in a study of cytomegalovirus exposure and HLA in healthy donors. To note about this clone: As yet, its antigen is unknown.

General study points: In a later analysis, an Asian-associated ancestry cluster reportedly showed fewer N-insertions than the roughly 710-donor mean. Associated with HLA alleles at 0.05 false discovery rate in a later analysis were over 15,000 TCR beta sequences.

Amplification used 60 Vbeta primers and 13 Jbeta primers. The repertoire was sequenced with immunoSEQ multiplex PCR; TCRdb's copy has only in-frame clones and lacks some. The sample includes about 130,000 clones, approximately 80% of them seen just once. Samples came from healthy bone marrow donors. Germline CDR1 SGHTA, CDR2 FQGTGA. V was trimmed by 1 base and J by 0 bases, leaving 10 bases between them. The CDR3 runs to 16 residues. The TCR comes from a man aged 18 to 29 in good health and CMV-seronegative. The sequenced sample was PBMCs. This sequence joins TRBV7-3 and TRBJ2-1; TRBD1 is a possible D gene (5 bases). The CDR3 sequence is CASSLKADSSYNEQFF. The CDR3 bases are TGTGCCAGCAGCTTAAAGGCTGACAGCTCCTACAATGAGCAGTTCTTC.